Listed below are T cell receptor beta chains from one sample, sequenced in a study of T cell responses to AZD1222 COVID-19 vaccine. Data came from immunoSEQ multiplex PCR; TCRdb stores just in-frame clones and leaves some out. The sample contains about 150,000 clones, roughly nine tenths of which appear only once. The specimen comprised peripheral blood, sampled on day 0 of AZD1222 vaccination. The receptors here all came from an adult in good health. CDR3s include the opening cysteine and the closing phenylalanine or tryptophan. D genes are given only for firm matches. Clone size is given for some rows only: seen once, a few or many times, or a class if the clone is expanded.

NA	TRBV7-9	NA	TRBJ1-6	TGTGCCAGCAGTTCCAGCAGGGTTGAAGGGTCACCCCTCCACTTT	CASSSSRVEGSPLHF
TRBD1	TRBV27	NA	TRBJ1-4	TGTGCCAGCAGTTCCCGGACAGGGTCGGGAGCGGCGTCAGGAAAACTGTTTTTT	CASSSRTGSGAASGKLFF
TRBD2	TRBV4-1	NA	TRBJ2-1	TGCGCCAGCAGCCCAGGACTAGCGGGTTACAATGAGCAGTTCTTC	CASSPGLAGYNEQFF
TRBD1	TRBV5-1	NA	TRBJ1-5	TGCGCCAGCAGCCCAGGACAGGGGGCGAGCAATCAGCCCCAGCATTTT	CASSPGQGASNQPQHF
TRBD2	TRBV27	NA	TRBJ2-1	TGTGCCAGCAGTTCTAGGACTAGTCGAAATGAGCAGTTCTTC	CASSSRTSRNEQFF
NA	TRBV4-1	NA	TRBJ1-2	TGCGCCAGCAGCCCGAGGGGTACTACTAACTATGGCTACACCTTC	CASSPRGTTNYGYTF
NA	TRBV28	NA	TRBJ2-3	TGTGCCAGCAGTTTGACGGATAGCACAGATACGCAGTATTTT	CASSLTDSTDTQYF
NA	TRBV19	few	TRBJ1-4	TGTGCCAGCTGTATCACGGGAGCTCCCACGGGGGAAAAACTGTTTTTT	CASCITGAPTGEKLFF
NA	TRBV4-3	NA	TRBJ1-2	TGCGCCAGCAGCCAAGATCCAGGACTGGTAAATGGCTACACCTTC	CASSQDPGLVNGYTF
NA	TRBV7-2	NA	TRBJ1-2	TGTGCCAGCAGCTTGTCAGGCGTTGGCTACACCTTC	CASSLSGVGYTF
NA	TRBV5-6	NA	TRBJ2-2	TGTGCCAGCAGCTTCACCGGGGAGCTGTTTTTT	CASSFTGELFF
TRBD1	TRBV24-1	NA	TRBJ1-4	TGTGCCACCAGTGACAGACCGGGGACAGGTAATGAAAAACTGTTTTTT	CATSDRPGTGNEKLFF
NA	TRBV30	NA	TRBJ1-2	TGTGCCTGGAGCAGAGGGCCTACCTATGGCTACACCTTC	CAWSRGPTYGYTF
NA	TRBV7-2	NA	TRBJ1-6	TGTGCCAGCAGCTTAGGGGCAGTGAATAATTCACCCCTCCACTTT	CASSLGAVNNSPLHF
NA	TRBV4-1	medium-sized	TRBJ1-5	TGCGCCAGCGACCCGCGGCCGACCGATTTAAATCAGCCCCAGCATTTT	CASDPRPTDLNQPQHF
TRBD1	TRBV7-2	few	TRBJ2-7	TGTGCCAGCAGCTTAGGAGGGACAGGCTTCTCCTACGAGCAGTACTTC	CASSLGGTGFSYEQYF
NA	TRBV6-5	once	TRBJ1-1	TGTGCCAGCAGTTACTCGAGGGGGTACACTGAAGCTTTCTTT	CASSYSRGYTEAFF
NA	TRBV27	NA	TRBJ2-2	TGTGCCAGCAAGAACACCGGGGAGCTGTTTTTT	CASKNTGELFF
NA	TRBV5-1	NA	TRBJ1-5	TGCGCCAGCAGCTTGGGGTTCGGGGGCAATCAGCCCCAGCATTTT	CASSLGFGGNQPQHF
TRBD2	TRBV7-9	NA	TRBJ2-1	TGTGCCAGCAGACCCGGGACTAGCCTAAATGAGCAGTTCTTC	CASRPGTSLNEQFF
NA	TRBV6-2/TRBV6-3	once	TRBJ2-5	TGTGCCAGCAGTTACTTCAACGCGAGGGAGACCCAGTACTTC	CASSYFNARETQYF
NA	TRBV19	NA	TRBJ1-5	TGTGCCAGTAGTAGCTTTGGGGGCAGTGTAAGCAATCAGCCCCAGCATTTT	CASSSFGGSVSNQPQHF
TRBD1	TRBV28	NA	TRBJ1-3	TGTGCCAGCAGTCGGGGACAGGTCTCTGGAAACACCATATATTTT	CASSRGQVSGNTIYF
NA	TRBV3-1/TRBV3-2	NA	TRBJ1-5	TGTGCCACCTCTTCAAGGGATAGCAATCAGCCCCAGCATTTT	CATSSRDSNQPQHF
TRBD2	TRBV4-2	NA	TRBJ2-4	TGTGCCAGCAGCCAGCTAGCGGGAGAAAACATTCAGTACTTC	CASSQLAGENIQYF
TRBD2	TRBV14	NA	TRBJ2-3	TGTGCCAGCAGCCATCACGGGACTAGCGTCACAGATACGCAGTATTTT	CASSHHGTSVTDTQYF
NA	TRBV24-1	NA	TRBJ2-1	TGTGCCACCAGTGCACTGGACGGCAACAATGAGCAGTTCTTC	CATSALDGNNEQFF
NA	TRBV7-2	few	TRBJ2-2	TGTGCCAGCAGCCCCGAGCGGGCCGGGGAGCTGTTTTTT	CASSPERAGELFF
NA	TRBV2	few	TRBJ1-5	TGTGCCAGCAGGGGAGGGGCAGGGCAGCCCCAGCATTTT	CASRGGAGQPQHF
TRBD2	TRBV7-2	NA	TRBJ2-7	TGTGCCAGCAGCGTACAATCGGGACTAGCGGGGTACGAGCAGTACTTC	CASSVQSGLAGYEQYF
NA	TRBV6-6	NA	TRBJ2-1	TGTGCCAGCAGTTACGGCCCAGGCTCCTACAATGAGCAGTTCTTC	CASSYGPGSYNEQFF
TRBD1	TRBV4-1	NA	TRBJ2-2	TGCGCCAGCAGCCGGGACAGGGGTCCCAGGGCCGGGGAGCTGTTTTTT	CASSRDRGPRAGELFF
NA	TRBV5-1	NA	TRBJ1-2	TGCGCCAGCAGCTTCCGGGGTCCCGCAGAAGGGGGCTACACCTTC	CASSFRGPAEGGYTF
TRBD1	TRBV2	few	TRBJ2-7	TGTGCCAGCAAAGACAGGGGGACCCTCTACGAGCAGTACTTC	CASKDRGTLYEQYF
TRBD2	TRBV28	NA	TRBJ2-1	TGTGCCAGCAGAGGACTAGCGGGAGGGTCCTACAATGAGCAGTTCTTC	CASRGLAGGSYNEQFF
NA	TRBV6-1	NA	TRBJ2-1	TGTGCCAGCAGCTTCGACGGGCAGTTTGAGCAGTTCTTC	CASSFDGQFEQFF
NA	TRBV6-5	NA	TRBJ2-7	TGTGCCAGCAGTAACGGGGGGCCCCCCTCCTACGAGCAGTACTTC	CASSNGGPPSYEQYF
NA	TRBV19	NA	TRBJ1-2	TGTGCCAGTAGTATACAGCCACTATACTATGGCTACACCTTC	CASSIQPLYYGYTF
TRBD2	TRBV2	NA	TRBJ2-3	TGTGCCAGCAGTGAATACCTAGCGGGATACACAGATACGCAGTATTTT	CASSEYLAGYTDTQYF
NA	TRBV2	NA	TRBJ2-1	TGTGCCAGCTCCATGGGGCCTCTACTGCAACATACCAGGGTGTTCTTC	CASSMGPLLQHTRVFF
NA	TRBV12-3/TRBV12-4	once	TRBJ2-7	TGTGCCAGCAGTCTTGGCCGGGCCAAGCAGTACTTC	CASSLGRAKQYF
TRBD1	TRBV18	NA	TRBJ2-7	TGTGCCAGCTCGCTTCGACAGGGTCTGGATGAGCAGTACTTC	CASSLRQGLDEQYF